The source of this T cell receptor beta chain is a study of blood T cell repertoires in COVID-19 (TCRdb year 2020). Notes on the research overall: Samples from collaborators originated in the United States, Italy and Spain and spanned both the acute and convalescent phases of COVID-19. Sample metadata almost always included a de-identified subject ID, COVID-19 status, age in years and sex. The repertoires were made available in a free public database intended to serve as a resource for research on the immune response to SARS-CoV-2. The material from the prospective study consisted of cDNA or gDNA derived from T cells, B-cell-depleted T cells, or PBMCs. Where available, HLA class I and class II types were taken from metadata supplied by the sample provider and were not determined by assay-based typing. Subjects who had been exposed to COVID-19, were actively infected with it, or had recovered from it provided the deeply sampled blood TCRbeta repertoires that made up the dataset. Samples came from the ongoing ImmuneRACE study (first 160 participants) plus 1,254 subjects from 6 global collaborators. Summary of the overall study and its limitations: The quantity of clinical and demographic metadata differed by source and by participant and was supplied without curation.

From the cysteine through the phenylalanine, the CDR3 covers 12 amino acids. Only CDR3 DNA remains: 36 bases, in frame from the first base. V loses 6 bases, J loses 5 bases, and the germline ends lie 13 bases apart. CDR1 and CDR2, per the germline V gene, are SQVTM and ANQGSEA. The immunoSEQ Assay, a bias-controlled multiplex PCR, was used to amplify TCRbeta CDR3 regions from genomic DNA. As for the original processing: Within the assay, amplification of reference gene primers was used to estimate how many nucleated cells each sample contained. To quantify the absolute abundance of each unique TCRbeta CDR3 rearrangement, sequence reads were collapsed and filtered. For each sample, productive Simpson clonality was calculated as the square root of Simpson's diversity index over productive rearrangements. TCRdb re-hosts the immuneACCESS table, in-frame sequences only. Its copies lack some clones; in the studies checked, an unresolved V gene accounts for under half of them, and the cause for the rest is not known. V, J and clone size are taken as reported in that table, and D and trimming were inferred from the DNA itself. Recorded for this sample are about 220,000 clones; about 81% of them occurred a single time. Clones ranked in the top ten supply approximately 5.6% of the sample.

Comment on this clone: The target of this receptor is not known. Base quality data are lacking; no much larger clone is found one base away.

One collaborating source in Seattle enrolled patients during active infection and followed them longitudinally through the course of disease. Whole blood was collected in K2EDTA tubes by collaborating institutions according to the institutions' own protocols. For TCRbeta analysis, collaborators shipped samples in one of three forms: frozen whole blood, isolated PBMCs, or DNA extracted from either of those sample types. Sequences were obtained from peripheral blood. This TCR was recovered from a woman aged 65 to 85 with COVID-19, enrolled during active disease. This sequence uses TRBV29-1 and TRBJ1-2, with a weak D call of TRBD1 (6 bases match). The base sequence is TGCAGCGTCCTCGACAGGAGGTATGGCTACACCTTC. The resulting protein is CSVLDRRYGYTF. The full variable domain, completed from the reference TRBV29-1 and TRBJ1-2 proteins outside the CDR3, reads SAVISQKPSRDICQRGTSLTIQCQVDSQVTMMFWYRQQPGQSLTLIATANQGSEATYESGFVIDKFPISRPNLTFSTLTVSNMSPEDSSIYLCSVLDRRYGYTFGSGTRLTVV.